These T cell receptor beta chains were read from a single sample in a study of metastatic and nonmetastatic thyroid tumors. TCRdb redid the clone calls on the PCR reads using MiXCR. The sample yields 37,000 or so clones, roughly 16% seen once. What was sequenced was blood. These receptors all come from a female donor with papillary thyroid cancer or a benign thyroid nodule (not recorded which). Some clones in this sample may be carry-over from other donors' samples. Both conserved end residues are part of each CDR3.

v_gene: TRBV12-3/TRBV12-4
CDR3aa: CASSLAVEQYF

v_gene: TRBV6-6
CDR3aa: CASRKSGTSGWEPHNEQFF

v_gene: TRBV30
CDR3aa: CAWGTSYEQYF

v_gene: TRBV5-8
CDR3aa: CASVPVAISGNTIYF

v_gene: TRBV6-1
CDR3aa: CASSVPDRAGDNSPLHF

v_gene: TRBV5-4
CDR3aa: CASSLEGGRDPTQYF

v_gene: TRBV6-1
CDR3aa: CASRRGLIGELFF

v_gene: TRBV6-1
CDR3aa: CASSEALGQGGYTF

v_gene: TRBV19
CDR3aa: CASSIGPSQGAGTGELFF

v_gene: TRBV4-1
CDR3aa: CASSQGEKLFF

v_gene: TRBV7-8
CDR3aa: CASSLDGGGTEAFF

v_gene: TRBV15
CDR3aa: CATSPGETDYEQYF

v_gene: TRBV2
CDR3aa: CASSAGTGELFF

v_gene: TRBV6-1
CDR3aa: CASSEGGLGSDYGYTF